The 23 T cell receptor beta chains reported below all come from one sample, sequenced in a study of T-cell reconstitution after alpha-beta-depleted transplantation in children. TCRbeta library preparation incorporated unique molecular identifiers. TCRdb passed the PCR reads through MiXCR, listing each CDR3 protein once. Here the sample spans hundreds of thousands of distinct CDR3 sequences, roughly 13% being singletons. Sample: PBMCs, mostly from graft donor cells, taken 360 days after TCRalphabeta/CD19-depleted stem cell transplant. These receptors were collected from a male patient under 18 who had a stem cell transplant for acute myeloid leukemia, so the T cells may come from the graft donor.

On this clonotype itself: The junction departs from germline at one end; a sequencing error may be responsible. The chain couples TRBV4-2 to TRBJ2-5, with a possible D match to TRBD2 (6 bases). CDR1 and CDR2 from the germline V gene are LGHNA and YNFKEQ. The CDR3 sequence is 15 residues long. CDR3 bases: TGTGCCAGGAGCCTAGGGCGACTAGGTGGAGAGACCCAGTACTTC. It codes for CARSLGRLGGETQYF.

This clonotype was picked up a small number of times. V gene TRBV20-1 combines with J gene TRBJ2-4, with 10 nucleotides matching TRBD2. This CDR3 is 17 amino acids long. The germline V gene encodes CDR1 DFQATT and CDR2 SNEGSKA (reference sequence). Losses at the gene ends were 2 bases for V and 0 bases for J; bases not matched to a gene: 7. CDR3 nucleotide sequence: TGCAGTGCTAGATCTCTAGCGGGAGAGTTAGCCAAAAACATTCAGTACTTC. Protein product: CSARSLAGELAKNIQYF.

For this clonotype: Here the CDR3 omits its conserved ending phenylalanine or tryptophan, so a read error is the likely source. CDR3: CSARGWSTYDTQYY. CDR3 DNA: TGCAGTGCTAGAGGCTGGAGTACATACGATACGCAGTATTAT. The chain is built from TRBV20-1 and TRBJ2-3, with D hard to call. V shed 1 base and J shed 6 bases, with 14 bases lying between them. Germline V gene data show CDR1 as DFQATT and CDR2 as SNEGSKA (reference sequence). The length of the CDR3 is 14 residues.

The chain employs TRBV7-2 and TRBJ2-7; 7 bases agree with TRBD1. The germline CDR1 and CDR2 sequences are SGHTA and FQGNSA. V lost 3 bases and J lost 7; bases outside the gene matches: 9. This CDR3 has 14 residues. Here the CDR3 reads CASSFLIRGSEQYF. The CDR3 nucleotides read TGTGCCAGCAGCTTTTTGATCAGGGGGTCAGAGCAGTACTTC.

This clonotype was counted only a few times. J is TRBJ1-2 and V is TRBV20-1; D not certain. Deletions cut 0 bases from V and 4 bases from J, with 9 bases between. The germline V gene encodes CDR1 DFQATT and CDR2 SNEGSKA (reference sequence). The CDR3 totals 13 residues. CDR3 sequence reads: CSARDRTFYGYTF. Here the CDR3 DNA reads TGCAGTGCTAGAGATAGAACGTTCTATGGCTACACCTTC.

This clonotype was seen only a few times. The V call is TRBV5-1, the J call TRBJ1-2, with D perhaps TRBD1 (6 bases). This CDR3 is built from 15 residues. CDR1 is SGHRS and CDR2 is YFSETQ in the germline V gene. The V and J ends lost 0 bases and 8 bases respectively, with 17 bases between them. CDR3 coding DNA: TGCGCCAGCAGCTTGGCCTCCGGGGGGCAAAGGGGCTACACCTTC. Translated, it gives CASSLASGGQRGYTF.

In its sample, this clonotype was seen a few times. The V and J genes are TRBV2 and TRBJ2-5; D might be TRBD1 (7 bases). The CDR3 is 14 amino acids. Trimming shortened V by 3 bases and J by 3 bases, and 11 bases separated the two germline ends. The germline CDR1 and CDR2 sequences are SNHLY and FYNNEI. As DNA, the CDR3 is TGTGCCAGCAGTGACAGGGGGGCTAAAGAGACCCAGTACTTC. Translated, it gives CASSDRGAKETQYF. Supplemented by reference TRBV2 and TRBJ2-5, the full variable domain reads EPEVTQTPSHQVTQMGQEVILRCVPISNHLYFYWYRQILGQKVEFLVSFYNNEISEKSEIFDDQFSVERPDGSNFTLKIRSTKLEDSAMYFCASSDRGAKETQYFGPGTRLLVL.

The chain recombines TRBV30 with TRBJ1-4; D gene ambiguous. Per germline, CDR1 GTSNPN and CDR2 SVGIG (reference sequence). The CDR3 sequence is 14 residues long. With 0 bases removed from V and 4 bases from J, the gap between germline ends came to 9 bases. The CDR3 DNA reads as TGTGCCTGGAGTGTAGCGCGGTATAATGAAAAACTGTTTTTT. It yields the protein CAWSVARYNEKLFF.

V gene TRBV3-1 combines with J gene TRBJ2-7, with 7 bases matching TRBD2. With V trimmed by 4 bases and J by 4 bases, 4 bases remained unmatched. Per the germline V gene, CDR1 is LGHDT and CDR2 is YNNKEL (reference sequence). The CDR3 runs 13 residues. The CDR3 sequence: CASSRPGGYEQYF. Here the CDR3 DNA reads TGTGCCAGCAGCCGCCCCGGGGGGTACGAGCAGTACTTC.

The chain recombines TRBV6-2 or TRBV6-3 with TRBJ2-7, with D unclear. This CDR3 is built from 11 residues. Trimming shortened V by 0 bases and J by 8 bases, and 5 bases separated the two germline ends. Germline lookup yields CDR1 MNHEY and CDR2 SVGEGT. CDR3 residues: CASSYSIKQYF. CDR3 nucleotide sequence: TGTGCCAGCAGTTACTCGATAAAGCAGTACTTC.

The chain has TRBV20-1 and TRBJ2-1; 11 bases line up with TRBD2. The CDR3 runs to 15 residues. Trimming took 3 bases from V and 4 from J; bases not matched to a gene: 5. Germline-derived CDR1 and CDR2 are DFQATT and SNEGSKA (reference sequence). The CDR3 DNA reads as TGCAGTGCTAGTTTGAGACTAGCGGGATACAATGAGCAGTTCTTC. It specifies CSASLRLAGYNEQFF.

This clonotype was seen at least ten times. The V gene is TRBV5-1, the J gene TRBJ1-2, with TRBD1 identical over 7 bases. The J segment lost 4 bases and the V segment lost 4 bases, leaving 10 bases of the junction unmatched. CDR3 length: 15 residues. The V gene's germline CDR1 is SGHRS and CDR2 YFSETQ. The CDR3 nucleotides are TGCGCCAGCAGCCTGGGACAGATGTGGGCCTATGGCTACACCTTC. It yields the protein CASSLGQMWAYGYTF.

Written as DNA, the CDR3 is TGTGCCAGCACCTCTTCTGCCCTACAGGGGCAGGGCGAGCAGTACTTC. Protein product: CASTSSALQGQGEQYF. The gene calls are TRBV7-9 and TRBJ2-7; 7 positions match TRBD1. Germline V CDR1 and CDR2: SEHNR, FQNEAQ (reference sequence). The CDR3 contains 16 residues. V shed 7 bases, J shed 6 bases, and the junction held 18 bases outside the gene matches.

The V call is TRBV28, the J call TRBJ2-7; 11 bases align to TRBD2. The V and J ends lost 6 bases and 0 bases, in that order; junction bases with no gene match: 4. Germline loops: CDR1 MDHEN, CDR2 SYDVKM. The CDR3 is made up of 15 amino acids. The CDR3 nucleotides read TGTGCCAGCAGATCTAGCGGGAGGCCCTCCTACGAGCAGTACTTC. Protein product: CASRSSGRPSYEQYF.

The chain employs TRBV6-1 and TRBJ2-3, with 8 bases identical to TRBD1. The germline V gene encodes CDR1 MNHNS and CDR2 SASEGT. J lost 2 bases, V lost 9 bases, and 7 bases had no gene match. The CDR3 is 14 amino acids. The CDR3 sequence is CARIPGQDTDTQYF. The CDR3 coding sequence is TGTGCCAGGATACCGGGACAGGACACAGATACGCAGTATTTT.

The V and J genes are TRBV28 and TRBJ2-2; 7 nucleotides line up with TRBD1. Germline V gene lookup returns CDR1 MDHEN and CDR2 SYDVKM. Trimming cost V 10 bases and J 5 bases; bases outside gene matches: 10. This CDR3 region has 14 residues. CDR3 in amino acids: CATIDRVGTGELFF. The CDR3 DNA reads TGTGCCACCATAGACAGGGTGGGAACCGGGGAGCTGTTTTTT.

The chain links TRBV4-3 to TRBJ2-2; possibly TRBD2 for D (5 bases). The V end was cut by 1 base, the J end by 4 bases, with 7 bases between. Germline V gives CDR1 LGHNA, CDR2 YSLEER. The CDR3 spans 14 residues. The CDR3 loop is CASSQARGTGELFF. CDR3 DNA: TGCGCCAGCAGCCAAGCTCGGGGCACCGGGGAGCTGTTTTTT.

This chain connects TRBV4-3 to TRBJ1-1; 8 bases agree with TRBD1. CDR1 LGHNA and CDR2 YSLEER come from the germline V gene. V shed 1 base and J 10 bases; nucleotides not matched to a gene: 2. The CDR3 totals 12 residues. DNA for the CDR3: TGCGCCAGCAGCCAAGTGACAGGGGCAGCTTTCTTT. This encodes CASSQVTGAAFF.

In its sample, this clonotype was seen a few times. The rearrangement joins TRBV20-1 to TRBJ2-7; no clear D gene. The germline V gene encodes CDR1 DFQATT and CDR2 SNEGSKA (reference sequence). With 3 bases removed from V and 0 bases from J, the gap between germline ends came to 18 bases. This CDR3 spans 16 amino acids. This CDR3 reads CSARAGPRKSSYEQYF. DNA for the CDR3: TGCAGTGCTAGGGCTGGACCGCGTAAAAGCTCCTACGAGCAGTACTTC.

This clonotype showed up many times. J is TRBJ2-3 and V is TRBV3-1; no firm D call. Germline CDR1 is LGHDT and CDR2 is YNNKEL (reference sequence). Deletions cut 1 base from V and 4 bases from J, with 3 bases between. CDR3 length: 12 residues. The CDR3: CASSQAPDTQYF. Here the CDR3 DNA reads TGTGCCAGCAGCCAAGCCCCAGATACGCAGTATTTT.

This clonotype was detected ten times or more. The chain has TRBV4-2 and TRBJ2-1; TRBD2 aligns across 10 bases. Germline V gene data show CDR1 as LGHNA and CDR2 as YNFKEQ. CDR3 length: 16 amino acids. V lost 3 bases, J lost 4 bases, and 6 bases stayed unmatched. This chain's CDR3 is CASSQEVAGGYNEQFF. CDR3 DNA: TGTGCCAGCAGCCAGGAGGTAGCGGGAGGATACAATGAGCAGTTCTTC.

The chain carries TRBV12-3 or TRBV12-4 and TRBJ2-5; 11 bases fit TRBD2. V shed 7 bases and J 4 bases; nucleotides not matched to a gene: 14. CDR3 length: 17 residues. Written as DNA, the CDR3 is TGTGCCAGCACCCGACTAGCGGGGTGGGGTGGGGCAGAGACCCAGTACTTC. Translated: CASTRLAGWGGAETQYF.

This clonotype was detected only a few times. V usage is TRBV10-3 and J usage is TRBJ2-5; TRBD1 matches at 12 bases. Germline assignment: CDR1 ENHRY and CDR2 SYGVKD. V lost 6 bases and J lost 4; bases outside the gene matches: 9. CDR3 size: 16 residues. Here the CDR3 reads CAIREGTGGSGETQYF. The CDR3 bases are TGTGCCATCAGGGAGGGGACAGGGGGCTCAGGAGAGACCCAGTACTTC.